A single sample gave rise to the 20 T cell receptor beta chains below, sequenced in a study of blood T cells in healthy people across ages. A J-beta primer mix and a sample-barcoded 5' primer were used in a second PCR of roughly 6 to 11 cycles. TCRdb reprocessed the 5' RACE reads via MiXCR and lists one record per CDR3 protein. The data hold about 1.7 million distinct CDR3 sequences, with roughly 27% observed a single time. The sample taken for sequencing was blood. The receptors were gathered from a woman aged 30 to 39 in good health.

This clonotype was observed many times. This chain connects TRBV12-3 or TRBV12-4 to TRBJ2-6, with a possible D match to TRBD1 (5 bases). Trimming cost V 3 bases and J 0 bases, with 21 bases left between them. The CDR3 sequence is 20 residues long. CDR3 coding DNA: TGTGCCAGCAGTTTTTACGGAGCAGGGCCCAGTTACTCTGGGGCCAACGTCCTGACTTTC. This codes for CASSFYGAGPSYSGANVLTF.

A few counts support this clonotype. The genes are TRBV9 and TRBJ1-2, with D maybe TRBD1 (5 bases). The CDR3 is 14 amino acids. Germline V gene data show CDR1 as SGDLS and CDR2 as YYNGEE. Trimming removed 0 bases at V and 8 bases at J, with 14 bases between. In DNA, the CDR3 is TGTGCCAGCAGCGTAGCTCAGGGTCGAAGCGGCTACACCTTC. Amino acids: CASSVAQGRSGYTF.

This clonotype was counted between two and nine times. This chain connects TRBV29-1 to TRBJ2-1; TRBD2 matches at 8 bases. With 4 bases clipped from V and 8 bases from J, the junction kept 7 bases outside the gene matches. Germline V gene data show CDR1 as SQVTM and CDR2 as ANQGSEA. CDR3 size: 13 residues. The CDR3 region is CSVGLATRHEQFF. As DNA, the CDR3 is TGCAGCGTTGGACTAGCGACGCGCCATGAGCAGTTCTTC.

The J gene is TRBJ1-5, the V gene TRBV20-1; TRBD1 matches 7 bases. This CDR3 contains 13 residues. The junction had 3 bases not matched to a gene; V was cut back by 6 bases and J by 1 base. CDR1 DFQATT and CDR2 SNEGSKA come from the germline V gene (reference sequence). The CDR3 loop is CSAQTGSNQPQHF. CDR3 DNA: TGCAGTGCCCAGACAGGGAGCAATCAGCCCCAGCATTTT.

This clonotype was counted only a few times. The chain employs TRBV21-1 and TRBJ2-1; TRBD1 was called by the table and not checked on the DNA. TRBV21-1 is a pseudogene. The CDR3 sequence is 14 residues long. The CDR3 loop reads CASSPGGTHAEQFF. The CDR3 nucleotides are TGTGCCAGCAGCCCCGGCGGCACGCACGCTGAGCAGTTCTTC.

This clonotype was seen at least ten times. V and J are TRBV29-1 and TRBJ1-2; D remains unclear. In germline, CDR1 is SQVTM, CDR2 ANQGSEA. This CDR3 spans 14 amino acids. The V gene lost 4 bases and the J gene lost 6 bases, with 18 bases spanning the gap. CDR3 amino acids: CSVASAPQADGYTF. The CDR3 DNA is TGCAGCGTTGCATCGGCACCCCAGGCCGATGGCTACACCTTC.

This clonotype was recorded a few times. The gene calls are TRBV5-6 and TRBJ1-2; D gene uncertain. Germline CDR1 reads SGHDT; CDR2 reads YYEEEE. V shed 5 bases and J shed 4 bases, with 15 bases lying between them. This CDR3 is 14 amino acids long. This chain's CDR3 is CASSTNTAIYGYTF. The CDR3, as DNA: TGTGCCAGCAGTACGAACACCGCAATCTATGGCTACACCTTC.

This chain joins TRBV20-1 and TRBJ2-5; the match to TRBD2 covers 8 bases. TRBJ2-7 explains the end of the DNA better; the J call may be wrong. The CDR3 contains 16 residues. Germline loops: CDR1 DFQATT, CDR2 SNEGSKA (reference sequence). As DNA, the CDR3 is TGCAGTGCTAGGTGGCTAGCGGGCGGTAGAGTTAGCGAGCAGTACTTC. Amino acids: CSARWLAGGRVSEQYF.

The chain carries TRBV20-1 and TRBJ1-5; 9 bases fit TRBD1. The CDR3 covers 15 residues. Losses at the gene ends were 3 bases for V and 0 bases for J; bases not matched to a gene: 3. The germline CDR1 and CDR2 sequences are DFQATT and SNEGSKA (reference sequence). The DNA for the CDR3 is TGCAGTGCTAGTCGGGACAGGGTTAGCAATCAGCCCCAGCATTTT. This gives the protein CSASRDRVSNQPQHF.

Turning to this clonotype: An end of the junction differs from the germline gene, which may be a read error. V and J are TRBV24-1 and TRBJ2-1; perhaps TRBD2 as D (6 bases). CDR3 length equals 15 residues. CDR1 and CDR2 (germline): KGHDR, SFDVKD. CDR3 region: CAASSASALWREQFF. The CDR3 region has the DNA TGTGCCGCCAGTTCGGCTAGCGCCCTTTGGCGTGAGCAGTTCTTC.

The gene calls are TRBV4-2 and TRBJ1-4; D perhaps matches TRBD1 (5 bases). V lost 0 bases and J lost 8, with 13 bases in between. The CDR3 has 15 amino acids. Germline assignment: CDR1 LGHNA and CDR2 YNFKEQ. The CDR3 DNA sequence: TGTGCCAGCAGCCAAGAGGGCGGGGACGGGGAAAAACTGTTTTTT. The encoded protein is CASSQEGGDGEKLFF.

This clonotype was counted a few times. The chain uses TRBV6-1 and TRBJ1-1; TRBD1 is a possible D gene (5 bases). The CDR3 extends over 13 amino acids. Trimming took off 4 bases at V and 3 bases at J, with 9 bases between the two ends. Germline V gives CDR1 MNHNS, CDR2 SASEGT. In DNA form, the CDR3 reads TGTGCCAGCAGTGGGGTGGGGGACACTGAAGCTTTCTTT. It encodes CASSGVGDTEAFF.

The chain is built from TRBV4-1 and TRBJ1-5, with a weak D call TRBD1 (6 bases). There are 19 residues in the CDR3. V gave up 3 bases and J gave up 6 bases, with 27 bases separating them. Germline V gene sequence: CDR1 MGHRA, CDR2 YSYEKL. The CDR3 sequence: CASSHQIAGAGLVSQPQHF. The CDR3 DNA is TGCGCCAGCAGCCATCAAATCGCGGGGGCTGGGCTGGTGAGTCAGCCCCAGCATTTT.

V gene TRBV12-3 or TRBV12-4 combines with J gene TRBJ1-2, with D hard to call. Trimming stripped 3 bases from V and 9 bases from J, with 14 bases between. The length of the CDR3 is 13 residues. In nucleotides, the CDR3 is TGTGCCAGCAGTTTGGCAGGCCGTTATTGCTACACCTTC. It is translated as CASSLAGRYCYTF.

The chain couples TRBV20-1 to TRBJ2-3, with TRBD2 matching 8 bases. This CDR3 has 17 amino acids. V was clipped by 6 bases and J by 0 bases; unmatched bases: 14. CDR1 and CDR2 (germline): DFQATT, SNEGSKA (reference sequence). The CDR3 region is CSAWPSGGTESTDTQYF. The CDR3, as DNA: TGCAGTGCCTGGCCCAGCGGGGGCACCGAAAGCACAGATACGCAGTATTTT.

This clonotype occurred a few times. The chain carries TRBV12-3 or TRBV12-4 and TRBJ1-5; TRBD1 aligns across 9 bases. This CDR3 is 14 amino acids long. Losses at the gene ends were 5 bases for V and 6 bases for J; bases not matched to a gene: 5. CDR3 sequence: CASSHTGGRQPQHF. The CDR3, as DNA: TGTGCCAGCAGTCATACAGGGGGCCGTCAGCCCCAGCATTTT.

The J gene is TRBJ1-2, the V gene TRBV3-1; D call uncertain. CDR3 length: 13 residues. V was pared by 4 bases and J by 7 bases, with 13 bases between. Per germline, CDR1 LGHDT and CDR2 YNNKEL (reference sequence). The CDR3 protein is CASSREGGSGYTF. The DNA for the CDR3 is TGTGCCAGCAGCCGAGAGGGAGGATCTGGCTACACCTTC. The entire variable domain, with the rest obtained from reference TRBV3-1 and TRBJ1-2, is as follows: DTAVSQTPKYLVTQMGNDKSIKCEQNLGHDTMYWYKQDSKKFLKIMFSYNNKELIINETVPNRFSPKSPDKAHLNLHINSLELGDSAVYFCASSREGGSGYTFGSGTRLTVV.

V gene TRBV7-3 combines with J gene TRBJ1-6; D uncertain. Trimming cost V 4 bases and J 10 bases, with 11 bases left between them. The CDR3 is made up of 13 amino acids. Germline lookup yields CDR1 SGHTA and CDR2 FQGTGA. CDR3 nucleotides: TGTGCCAGCAGCTCGGACGGGCAATCACCCCTCCACTTT. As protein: CASSSDGQSPLHF.

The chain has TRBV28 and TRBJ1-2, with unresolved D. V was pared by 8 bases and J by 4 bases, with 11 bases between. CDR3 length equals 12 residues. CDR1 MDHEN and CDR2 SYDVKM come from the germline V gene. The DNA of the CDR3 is TGTGCCAGCCACTCCAGGACCTATGGCTACACCTTC. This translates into CASHSRTYGYTF.

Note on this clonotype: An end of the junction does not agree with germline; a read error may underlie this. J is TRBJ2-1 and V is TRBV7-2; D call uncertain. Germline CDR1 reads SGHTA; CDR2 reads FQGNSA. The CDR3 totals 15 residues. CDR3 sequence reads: CASSSTTFSYNERFF. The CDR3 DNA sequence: TGTGCCAGCAGCTCGACGACTTTCTCCTACAATGAGCGGTTCTTC.